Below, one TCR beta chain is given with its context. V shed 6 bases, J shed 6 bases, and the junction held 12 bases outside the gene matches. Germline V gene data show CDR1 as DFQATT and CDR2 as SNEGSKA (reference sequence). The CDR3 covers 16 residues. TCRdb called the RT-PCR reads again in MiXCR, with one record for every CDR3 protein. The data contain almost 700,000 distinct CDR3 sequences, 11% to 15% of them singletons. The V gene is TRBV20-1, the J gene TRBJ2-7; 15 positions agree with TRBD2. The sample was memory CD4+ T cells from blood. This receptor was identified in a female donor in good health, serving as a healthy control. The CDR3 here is CSAPGGLAGGTGEQYF. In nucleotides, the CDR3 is TGCAGTGCCCCAGGGGGACTAGCGGGAGGTACAGGCGAGCAGTACTTC.